The 4 T cell receptor beta chains below come from one sample, sequenced in a study of blood T cell repertoires in COVID-19. Sequencing was performed with immunoSEQ multiplex PCR; in TCRdb, only in-frame clones are kept and a portion is missing. The data hold about 270,000 clones, with more than 85% observed a single time. Sequencing used peripheral blood. The receptor source for this set is a person aged 18 to 29 with COVID-19, enrolled during active disease.

The chain uses TRBV6-5 and TRBJ2-3; 9 bases map to TRBD2. There are 14 residues in the CDR3. Germline V gives CDR1 MNHEY, CDR2 SVGAGI. Trimming cost V 2 bases and J 6 bases; bases outside gene matches: 3. CDR3 sequence (DNA): TGTGCCAGCAGTTACCGTAGCGGGAGTGATACGCAGTATTTT. Amino acid sequence: CASSYRSGSDTQYF.

The V call is TRBV5-6, the J call TRBJ2-5, with D perhaps matching TRBD1 (6 bases). Deletions cut 4 bases from V and 5 bases from J, with 15 bases between. The CDR3 is 14 amino acids. Germline V gene data show CDR1 as SGHDT and CDR2 as YYEEEE. CDR3 DNA sequence: TGTGCCAGCAGCAGAAAGAACAGGGAGGAGACCCAGTACTTC. It is translated as CASSRKNREETQYF.

The chain links TRBV29-1 to TRBJ2-2, with TRBD2 as a possible D gene (6 bases). The CDR3 extends over 12 amino acids. Germline CDR1 SQVTM, CDR2 ANQGSEA. Trimming took off 5 bases at V and 7 bases at J, with 11 bases between the two ends. The CDR3 DNA reads TGCAGCGTTACCCTAGCGTTCGGGGAGCTGTTTTTT. Amino acids: CSVTLAFGELFF.

The sample holds a few counts of this clone. The chain couples TRBV3-1 (or the pseudogene TRBV3-2) to TRBJ1-2, with TRBD1 identical over 7 bases. This CDR3 contains 13 residues. Germline-derived CDR1 and CDR2 are LGHDT and YNNKEL (reference sequence). Trimming took 3 bases from V and 6 from J; bases not matched to a gene: 4. CDR3 nucleotides: TGTGCCAGCAGCCAGACAGGGTCGGATGGCTACACCTTC. Protein sequence: CASSQTGSDGYTF.